The next 17 T cell receptor beta chains were all read from a single sample in a study of spatial heterogeneity in lung cancer. TCRdb independently ran MiXCR on the 5' RACE reads; one entry per CDR3 protein. The sample lists tens of thousands of distinct CDR3 sequences, 4% to 6% occurring once. Indicated time point: sample taken at primary tumor resection. Whole RNA, which was extracted from tumor, nontumor lung tissue or frozen PBMC, was sequenced without any cell sorting. The sample was PBMCs, taken at surgery. The receptor set was obtained from a female donor with early-stage non-small cell lung cancer.

This clonotype was detected only a few times. The J gene is TRBJ2-5, the V gene TRBV27; D gene unclear. The V end lost 0 bases, the J end lost 4 bases, and 6 bases lay between the germline ends. Germline V lookup: CDR1 MNHEY, CDR2 SMNVEV (reference sequence). The CDR3 has 13 residues. CDR3 protein: CASSLSYGETQYF. CDR3 coding DNA: TGTGCCAGCAGTTTATCTTACGGAGAGACCCAGTACTTC.

This clonotype was counted ten times or more. The chain links TRBV11-3 to TRBJ2-5, with D possibly matching TRBD2 (5 bases). The germline V gene encodes CDR1 SGHNT and CDR2 YENEEA. The CDR3 sequence is 15 residues long. The V gene lost 3 bases and the J gene lost 5 bases, with 16 bases spanning the gap. The CDR3 region is CASSFESGSGETQYF. In DNA, the CDR3 is TGTGCCAGCAGCTTCGAATCGGGGTCGGGGGAGACCCAGTACTTC. The whole variable domain, filled in from reference TRBV11-3 and TRBJ2-5, reads EAGVVQSPRYKIIEKKQPVAFWCNPISGHNTLYWYLQNLGQGPELLIRYENEEAVDDSQLPKDRFSAERLKGVDSTLKIQPAELGDSAVYLCASSFESGSGETQYFGPGTRLLVL.

At least ten counts were recorded for this clonotype. The rearrangement links TRBV5-1 to TRBJ2-7; 14 bases agree with TRBD2. The CDR3 spans 15 residues. The V gene's germline CDR1 is SGHRS and CDR2 YFSETQ. V shed 4 bases and J 6 bases; nucleotides not matched to a gene: 6. CDR3 protein: CASSAGLAGVTEQYF. For the CDR3, the DNA is TGCGCCAGCAGCGCGGGACTAGCGGGAGTTACCGAGCAGTACTTC.

This clonotype showed up many times. V usage is TRBV20-1 and J usage is TRBJ2-7; D is perhaps TRBD2 (6 bases). Trimming shortened V by 0 bases and J by 6 bases, and 15 bases separated the two germline ends. The CDR3 runs to 14 residues. Germline CDR1 DFQATT, CDR2 SNEGSKA (reference sequence). In DNA, the CDR3 is TGCAGTGCTAGAGAAGGTTCCGGGAGTCCCGAGCAGTACTTC. Translation gives CSAREGSGSPEQYF.

A word on this clonotype: A much larger clone lies a single base off, so this may be a read error. This chain joins TRBV28 and TRBJ1-1; weak D call: TRBD1 (5 bases). CDR3 length equals 13 residues. CDR1 is MDHEN, CDR2 SYDVKM, per germline. The CDR3 DNA is TGTGCCAGCAGTCCCCCAGGGAACACTGAAGCTTCCTTT. As protein: CASSPPGNTEASF. Complete variable domain (other parts from reference TRBV28 and TRBJ1-1): DVKVTQSSRYLVKRTGEKVFLECVQDMDHENMFWYRQDPGLGLRLIYFSYDVKMKEKGDIPEGYSVSREKKERFSLILESASTNQTSMYLCASSPPGNTEASFGQGTRLTVV.

The table lists this clonotype with many counts. The chain has TRBV20-1 and TRBJ2-7; D not resolved. Germline V lookup: CDR1 DFQATT, CDR2 SNEGSKA (reference sequence). The CDR3 has 14 amino acids. V lost 0 bases and J lost 4, with 13 bases in between. The CDR3 DNA sequence: TGCAGTGCTAGAGATAGCCGTCTTGGGTACGAGCAGTACTTC. Protein product: CSARDSRLGYEQYF.

This clonotype has at least ten counts. The rearrangement joins TRBV19 to TRBJ2-7; 8 nucleotides match TRBD2. Germline loops: CDR1 LNHDA, CDR2 SQIVND (reference sequence). CDR3 size: 13 residues. Trimming took 6 bases from V and 4 from J; bases not matched to a gene: 5. The CDR3 DNA follows: TGTGCCAGTAGCCAAGGACTAGCTTACGAGCAGTACTTC. Residues: CASSQGLAYEQYF.

This clonotype was observed a handful of times. The chain joins TRBV6-5 to TRBJ2-4; D is ambiguous. Trimming cost V 8 bases and J 8 bases, with 22 bases left between them. In germline, CDR1 is MNHEY, CDR2 SVGAGI. CDR3 length equals 15 residues. CDR3 loop: CASETRRLGRDIQYF. In nucleotides, the CDR3 is TGTGCCAGCGAAACCCGTCGGCTAGGACGCGACATTCAGTACTTC.

This clonotype has ten or more counts. The rearrangement links TRBV7-9 to TRBJ2-7; no definite D call. V lost 4 bases and J lost 0, with 7 bases in between. The CDR3 contains 13 residues. CDR1 is SEHNR, CDR2 FQNEAQ, per germline (reference sequence). This chain's CDR3 is CASSSPGSYEQYF. The CDR3 DNA follows: TGTGCCAGCAGCTCCCCCGGCTCCTACGAGCAGTACTTC.

The V and J genes are TRBV2 and TRBJ2-6; a weak D match, TRBD1 (6 bases). V lost 0 bases and J 2 bases, leaving 8 bases between the germline ends. Germline V gene sequence: CDR1 SNHLY, CDR2 FYNNEI. The CDR3 spans 16 residues. CDR3 DNA sequence: TGTGCCAGCAGTGAAGCTTACAGGGCTGGGGCCAACGTCCTGACTTTC. This translates into CASSEAYRAGANVLTF.

This clonotype appeared many times. This chain uses TRBV7-2 with TRBJ2-1; D ambiguous. Germline CDR1 SGHTA, CDR2 FQGNSA. The CDR3 is made up of 11 amino acids. The germline V and J ends were trimmed by 1 base and 9 bases, with 4 bases remaining between them. CDR3 loop: CASSLGAEQFF. CDR3 nucleotides: TGTGCCAGCAGCTTAGGTGCTGAGCAGTTCTTC.

The rearrangement joins TRBV2 to TRBJ2-2; 10 bases are a match to TRBD2. The CDR3 has 15 amino acids. Germline-derived CDR1 and CDR2 are SNHLY and FYNNEI. The V gene end was trimmed by 7 bases and the J gene end by 6 bases; junction bases not matched to a gene: 8. DNA for the CDR3: TGTGCCAGCAAGGTCGGAGCGGGAGGGTCCGGGGAGCTGTTTTTT. This gives the protein CASKVGAGGSGELFF. The full variable domain, with the rest looked up from reference TRBV2 and TRBJ2-2, is EPEVTQTPSHQVTQMGQEVILRCVPISNHLYFYWYRQILGQKVEFLVSFYNNEISEKSEIFDDQFSVERPDGSNFTLKIRSTKLEDSAMYFCASKVGAGGSGELFFGEGSRLTVL.

The V gene is TRBV20-1, the J gene TRBJ2-7; 9 bases agree with TRBD1. The V segment lost 6 bases and the J segment 0 bases; nucleotides outside the gene matches: 6. The CDR3 covers 14 residues. Germline loops: CDR1 DFQATT, CDR2 SNEGSKA (reference sequence). CDR3 protein: CSAQSGQGSYEQYF. The DNA for the CDR3 is TGCAGTGCCCAATCGGGACAGGGCTCCTACGAGCAGTACTTC.

This clonotype was recorded many times. This chain uses TRBV5-1 with TRBJ2-3; 8 bases match TRBD2. In germline, CDR1 is SGHRS, CDR2 YFSETQ. The V segment lost 3 bases and the J segment 14 bases; nucleotides outside the gene matches: 20. The CDR3 loop spans 16 amino acids. Here the CDR3 DNA reads TGCGCCAGCAGCTGGGATATTTTAGCGGGAACCCGCAAAAGGTATTTT. Its protein product is CASSWDILAGTRKRYF.

This clonotype has at least ten counts. The chain uses TRBV3-1 and TRBJ2-1, with TRBD2 identical over 12 bases. The V and J ends lost 2 bases and 6 bases, in that order; junction bases with no gene match: 5. Germline-derived CDR1 and CDR2 are LGHDT and YNNKEL (reference sequence). CDR3 length: 16 amino acids. The CDR3 spells CASSQYLAGGINEQFF. In DNA form, the CDR3 reads TGTGCCAGCAGCCAATACCTAGCGGGGGGGATCAATGAGCAGTTCTTC.

This clonotype appeared many times. V usage is TRBV21-1 and J usage is TRBJ2-7; TRBD2, the table's D call, was not compared with the DNA. TRBV21-1 is deemed a pseudogene. The CDR3 loop spans 14 amino acids. The CDR3 sequence: CASSYREGSYEQYF. As DNA, the CDR3 is TGTGCCAGCAGCTACAGGGAGGGTTCCTACGAGCAGTACTTC.

This clonotype appeared many times. The chain couples TRBV27 to TRBJ2-3; no definite D call. With 0 bases removed from V and 1 base from J, the gap between germline ends came to 8 bases. From germline, CDR1 is MNHEY and CDR2 SMNVEV (reference sequence). This CDR3 is built from 15 residues. CDR3 nucleotides: TGTGCCAGCAGTTTATCCCCCTGGGGCACAGATACGCAGTATTTT. Encoded protein: CASSLSPWGTDTQYF.